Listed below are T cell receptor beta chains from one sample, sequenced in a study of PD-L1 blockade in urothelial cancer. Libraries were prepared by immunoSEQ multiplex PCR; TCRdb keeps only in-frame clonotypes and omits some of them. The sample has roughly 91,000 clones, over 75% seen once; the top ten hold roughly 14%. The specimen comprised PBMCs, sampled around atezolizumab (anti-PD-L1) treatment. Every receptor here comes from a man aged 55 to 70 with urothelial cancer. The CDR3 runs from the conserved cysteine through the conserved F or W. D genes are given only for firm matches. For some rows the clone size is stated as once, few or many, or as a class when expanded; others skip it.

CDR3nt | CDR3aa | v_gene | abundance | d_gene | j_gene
TGTGCCAGCAGTGGGGGGGGCAATCAGCCCCAGCATTTT | CASSGGGNQPQHF | TRBV25-1 | . | . | TRBJ1-5
TGTGCCAGCAGCCATTCCCCCAGCGGGAGCTCCTACAATGAGCAGTTCTTC | CASSHSPSGSSYNEQFF | TRBV4-2 | . | TRBD2 | TRBJ2-1
TGCGCCAGCAGCCCGGGACAGAGCTCCTACGAGCAGTACTTC | CASSPGQSSYEQYF | TRBV4-1 | . | TRBD1 | TRBJ2-7
TGTGCCTGGAGGGTCGGACAGGTCGACGAGCAGTACTTC | CAWRVGQVDEQYF | TRBV30 | . | TRBD1 | TRBJ2-7
TGTGCCAGCTCTCCCGGGGGGGAAGCTTTCTTT | CASSPGGEAFF | TRBV11-3 | . | . | TRBJ1-1
TGTGCCAGCAGCCCCGCCCCAGGGAACACTGAAGCTTTCTTT | CASSPAPGNTEAFF | TRBV7-2 | few | . | TRBJ1-1
TGTGCCAGCAGCTTAGGTGCGACAAGAGTCAATGAGCAGTTCTTC | CASSLGATRVNEQFF | TRBV7-8 | . | . | TRBJ2-1
TGTGCCAGGGACATTCAAGTAAACACCATATATTTT | CARDIQVNTIYF | TRBV2 | . | . | TRBJ1-3
TGTGCCTGCTTTTCGGGGACTGGGGTTAATTCCTATGGCTACACCTTC | CACFSGTGVNSYGYTF | TRBV30 | once | . | TRBJ1-2
TGTGCCAGCAGTATGTCGGGACAGGGGCTTAGTGAGCTGTTTTTT | CASSMSGQGLSELFF | TRBV28 | . | TRBD1 | TRBJ1-4
TGTGCCAGCAGCTTAGATGTGGGGGCCGGCACTGAAGCTTTCTTT | CASSLDVGAGTEAFF | TRBV11-2 | . | . | TRBJ1-1
TGTGCCAGCAGTCCCCGGGACAGGGCACGGACTGAAGCTTTCTTT | CASSPRDRARTEAFF | TRBV6-6 | . | TRBD1 | TRBJ1-1
TGTGCCAGCAGCTTAAAGCGGACAGCCCAAGTCTGCGAGCAGTACTTC | CASSLKRTAQVCEQYF | TRBV7-3 | . | . | TRBJ2-7
TGTGCCAGCAGCTTAACAGGGTCGAACACCGGGGAGCTGTTTTTT | CASSLTGSNTGELFF | TRBV7-9 | . | . | TRBJ2-2
TGTGCCAGTAGTATAACCCCAGGAGGGATTAACACTGAAGCTTTCTTT | CASSITPGGINTEAFF | TRBV19 | few | . | TRBJ1-1
TGTGCCAGCAGCTTAGGTCGACAGATATACTATGGCTACACCTTC | CASSLGRQIYYGYTF | TRBV7-2 | . | . | TRBJ1-2
TGTGCCAGCAGTCGTTTTGGGTCAGGGACACTATCCCAGCATTTT | CASSRFGSGTLSQHF | TRBV27 | . | . | TRBJ1-5
TGTGCCAGCAGTTTAGAACCGGGAAGTGAGCAGTTCTTC | CASSLEPGSEQFF | TRBV27 | . | . | TRBJ2-1
TGTGCCAGCAGGCCGGGAAAATCGAACACCGGGGAGCTGTTTTTT | CASRPGKSNTGELFF | TRBV5-4 | . | . | TRBJ2-2
TGTGCCAGCAGCTTAAGTAGACAGATGAACACTGAAGCTTTCTTT | CASSLSRQMNTEAFF | TRBV11-3 | . | . | TRBJ1-1
TGTGCCTGGAGGCCGGGACAGACCAATGAAAAACTGTTTTTT | CAWRPGQTNEKLFF | TRBV30 | . | TRBD1 | TRBJ1-4
TGCAGCGCTGTAGGAGGAAGTGACTATGGCTACACCTTC | CSAVGGSDYGYTF | TRBV29-1 | . | . | TRBJ1-2
TGTGCCAGCAGTCCGCAGGGGGTAGTAAATGAGCAGTTCTTC | CASSPQGVVNEQFF | TRBV6-5 | once | TRBD1 | TRBJ2-1
TGTGCCAGCAGTTTTGGACAGCTCTATGGCTACACCTTC | CASSFGQLYGYTF | TRBV28 | . | . | TRBJ1-2
TGTGCCAGCAGTTGGGGGGGCTATGGCTACACCTTC | CASSWGGYGYTF | TRBV28 | . | . | TRBJ1-2
TGTGCCTGGAGTGTCCCGACCTCGATCAGGGAGGATGGCTACACCTTC | CAWSVPTSIREDGYTF | TRBV30 | once | . | TRBJ1-2
TGCAGCGTTGTCGGGATAGTCGTTCACACAGATACGCAGTATTTT | CSVVGIVVHTDTQYF | TRBV29-1 | once | . | TRBJ2-3
TGCGCCAGCAGCTTGGTACCCACAGGGGTGAACACTGAAGCTTTCTTT | CASSLVPTGVNTEAFF | TRBV5-1 | . | TRBD1 | TRBJ1-1
TGCGCCAGCAGCCAAGGCCCCCACGAAAGTGCTTTCAGGGGAGAGACTGAAGCTTTCTTT | CASSQGPHESAFRGETEAFF | TRBV4-3 | once | . | TRBJ1-1
TGTGCCAGCAGCTTAAATCGTCAAGAGACCCAGTACTTC | CASSLNRQETQYF | TRBV7-8 | . | . | TRBJ2-5
TGCGCCAGCAGCCAATACAGGGTACGCGGCTACAATGAGCAGTTCTTC | CASSQYRVRGYNEQFF | TRBV4-3 | . | . | TRBJ2-1
TGTGCCAGCACCCGGGACAGGGGATCCTACGAGCAGTACTTC | CASTRDRGSYEQYF | TRBV5-4 | . | TRBD1 | TRBJ2-7
TGTGCCACCAGCAGAGCAACTAGCTCTGGAAACACCATATATTTT | CATSRATSSGNTIYF | TRBV15 | . | . | TRBJ1-3
TGTGCCAGCAGCGTAGTTGGGACAGGGGTTCCTCCAGATACGCAGTATTTT | CASSVVGTGVPPDTQYF | TRBV9 | . | TRBD1 | TRBJ2-3
TGTGCCAGCAGCTTAGTTCCAGGGGGCCTACTACGTAATGAAAAACTGTTTTTT | CASSLVPGGLLRNEKLFF | TRBV7-8 | once | TRBD1 | TRBJ1-4
TGTGCCAGCAGCTTGGGGGTGCAGGGGGCTTATGGCTACACCTTC | CASSLGVQGAYGYTF | TRBV7-9 | . | TRBD1 | TRBJ1-2
TGTGCCAGCAGTCCACACAGGGGCTTGAACGAGCAGTACTTC | CASSPHRGLNEQYF | TRBV28 | . | TRBD1 | TRBJ2-7
TGTGCCAGCAGTGAATACTTTCAAGGAGGCGTTAACTATGGCTACACCTTC | CASSEYFQGGVNYGYTF | TRBV25-1 | . | . | TRBJ1-2
TGCAGCGTTGAAGGCCTGCTAGCCTCTGGGAATGAGCAGTTCTTC | CSVEGLLASGNEQFF | TRBV29-1 | . | . | TRBJ2-1
TGTGCCAGCAGCTTAAACAGGGGAAATGGCTACACCTTC | CASSLNRGNGYTF | TRBV11-3 | once | TRBD1 | TRBJ1-2
TGTGCCAGCAGCTTGGTGCCAAGCGGGGGGGCTCATGAGCAGTTCTTC | CASSLVPSGGAHEQFF | TRBV5-6 | . | TRBD2 | TRBJ2-1
TGTGCCATCAGTGGGGAGGGAGTTGGAAACACCATATATTTT | CAISGEGVGNTIYF | TRBV10-3 | . | . | TRBJ1-3
TGCGCCAGCAGCCAAGCGGCGGGAGTCCCCTACGAGCAGTACTTC | CASSQAAGVPYEQYF | TRBV4-1 | . | TRBD2 | TRBJ2-7
TGTGCCAGCAGCCCCAGCGGGGTGATTAATTCACCCCTCCACTTT | CASSPSGVINSPLHF | TRBV7-9 | . | . | TRBJ1-6
TGTGCCAGCAGCTCACTCTATGGCTACACCTTC | CASSSLYGYTF | TRBV5-6 | . | . | TRBJ1-2
TGCGCCAGCAGCCAACCGACTAGCGGGAGGAAACCTAGCACAGATACGCAGTATTTT | CASSQPTSGRKPSTDTQYF | TRBV4-1 | . | TRBD2 | TRBJ2-3
TGCGCCAGCAGCTTATCTCTCAGGGGAAGAGGAGAGACCCAGTACTTC | CASSLSLRGRGETQYF | TRBV5-1 | . | . | TRBJ2-5
TGTGCCAGCAGCTTCCGCCCACAGGGGGCGCGGGCTGAGCAGTTCTTC | CASSFRPQGARAEQFF | TRBV7-9 | . | TRBD1 | TRBJ2-1
TGTGCCAGCAGCCAAGAGAATAGCGGGGGGGGGAGCACAGATACGCAGTATTTT | CASSQENSGGGSTDTQYF | TRBV4-2 | . | TRBD2 | TRBJ2-3
TGTGCCAGTAGTACGGGGACTAGCGGGGGGTACGAGCAGTACTTC | CASSTGTSGGYEQYF | TRBV19 | . | TRBD2 | TRBJ2-7
TGCGCCAGCAGACATGACACGAACACTGAAGCTTTCTTT | CASRHDTNTEAFF | TRBV10-1 | . | . | TRBJ1-1
TGTGCCTGGGTGAACAGGGGGGGCACTGAAGCTTTCTTT | CAWVNRGGTEAFF | TRBV30 | . | TRBD1 | TRBJ1-1
TGCAGCGTTGGGACCGGGAATACAGATACGCAGTATTTT | CSVGTGNTDTQYF | TRBV29-1 | . | . | TRBJ2-3
TGCGCCAGCAGCCAAGTTCATGGCGGGAGATACGAGCAGTACTTC | CASSQVHGGRYEQYF | TRBV4-3 | once | TRBD2 | TRBJ2-7